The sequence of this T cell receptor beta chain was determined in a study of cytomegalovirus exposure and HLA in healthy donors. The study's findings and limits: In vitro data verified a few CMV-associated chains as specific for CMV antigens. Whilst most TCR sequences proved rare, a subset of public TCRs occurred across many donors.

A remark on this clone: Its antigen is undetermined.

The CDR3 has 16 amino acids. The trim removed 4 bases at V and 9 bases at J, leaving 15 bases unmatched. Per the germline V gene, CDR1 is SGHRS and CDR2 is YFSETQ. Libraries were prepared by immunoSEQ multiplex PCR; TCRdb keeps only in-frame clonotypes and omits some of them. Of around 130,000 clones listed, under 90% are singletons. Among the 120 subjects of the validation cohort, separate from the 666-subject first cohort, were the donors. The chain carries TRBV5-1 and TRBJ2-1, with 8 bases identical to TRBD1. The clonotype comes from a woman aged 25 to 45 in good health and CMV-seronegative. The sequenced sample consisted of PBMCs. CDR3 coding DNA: TGCGCCAGCAGCGATGCCAGACAGCCAGGGGGCGGTGAGCAGTTCTTC. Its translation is CASSDARQPGGGEQFF.